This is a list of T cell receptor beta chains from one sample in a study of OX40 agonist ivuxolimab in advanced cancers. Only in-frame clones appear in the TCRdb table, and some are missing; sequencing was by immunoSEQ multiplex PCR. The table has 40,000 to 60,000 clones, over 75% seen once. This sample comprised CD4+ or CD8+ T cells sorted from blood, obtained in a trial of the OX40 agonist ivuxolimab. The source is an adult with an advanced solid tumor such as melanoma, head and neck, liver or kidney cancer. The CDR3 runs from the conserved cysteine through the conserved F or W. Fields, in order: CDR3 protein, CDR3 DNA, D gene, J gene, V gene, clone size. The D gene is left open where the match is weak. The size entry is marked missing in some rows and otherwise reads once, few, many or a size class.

CDR3aa: CASSLAVREIAKNIQYF
CDR3nt: TGTGCCAGCAGCTTAGCTGTGCGGGAGATCGCCAAAAACATTCAGTACTTC
d_gene: TRBD2
j_gene: TRBJ2-4
v_gene: TRBV11-3
abundance: .

CDR3aa: CASIPSGGRTEAFF
CDR3nt: TGTGCCAGCATCCCTTCCGGGGGGCGCACTGAAGCTTTCTTT
d_gene: .
j_gene: TRBJ1-1
v_gene: TRBV7-2
abundance: .

CDR3aa: CASSLNSEQYF
CDR3nt: TGTGCCAGCAGCTTGAATAGCGAGCAGTACTTC
d_gene: .
j_gene: TRBJ2-7
v_gene: TRBV5-6
abundance: .

CDR3aa: CSVDILAGRYEQFF
CDR3nt: TGCAGCGTTGATATCCTAGCGGGTCGGTATGAGCAGTTCTTC
d_gene: TRBD2
j_gene: TRBJ2-1
v_gene: TRBV29-1
abundance: .

CDR3aa: CASSNAPYKTSSKVYGYTF
CDR3nt: TGTGCCAGCAGCAATGCCCCATATAAGACCTCCAGCAAAGTCTATGGCTACACCTTC
d_gene: .
j_gene: TRBJ1-2
v_gene: TRBV7-2
abundance: .

CDR3aa: CASSLAMGQPWDEQFF
CDR3nt: TGTGCCAGCAGCTTAGCGATGGGACAGCCTTGGGATGAGCAGTTCTTC
d_gene: TRBD1
j_gene: TRBJ2-1
v_gene: TRBV7-2
abundance: .

CDR3aa: CASSFRLAGYEQYF
CDR3nt: TGCGCCAGCAGCTTCCGTCTAGCGGGCTACGAGCAGTACTTC
d_gene: TRBD2
j_gene: TRBJ2-7
v_gene: TRBV5-1
abundance: .

CDR3aa: CAIPSGRAGVDTGELFF
CDR3nt: TGTGCCATCCCTAGCGGGAGGGCCGGTGTAGACACCGGGGAGCTGTTTTTT
d_gene: TRBD2
j_gene: TRBJ2-2
v_gene: TRBV2
abundance: .

CDR3aa: CASSSLAGVSEQYF
CDR3nt: TGCGCCAGCAGCTCACTAGCGGGAGTAAGCGAGCAGTACTTC
d_gene: TRBD2
j_gene: TRBJ2-7
v_gene: TRBV5-1
abundance: .

CDR3aa: CASSPGAGGEEKLFF
CDR3nt: TGTGCCAGCAGCCCTGGGGCAGGGGGAGAGGAAAAACTGTTTTTT
d_gene: TRBD1
j_gene: TRBJ1-4
v_gene: TRBV5-4
abundance: .

CDR3aa: CASTPPGEFDEFF
CDR3nt: TGTGCCAGCACCCCGCCGGGGGAGTTTGATGAGTTCTTC
d_gene: .
j_gene: TRBJ2-1
v_gene: TRBV7-8
abundance: .

CDR3aa: CASSSRESRTSGRPDTQYF
CDR3nt: TGTGCCAGCAGCTCACGCGAAAGTAGGACTAGCGGGAGGCCGGATACGCAGTATTTT
d_gene: TRBD2
j_gene: TRBJ2-3
v_gene: TRBV7-2
abundance: .

CDR3aa: CAWSVRTSGSGTDTQYF
CDR3nt: TGTGCCTGGAGTGTACGGACTAGCGGGAGTGGTACAGATACGCAGTATTTT
d_gene: TRBD2
j_gene: TRBJ2-3
v_gene: TRBV30
abundance: .

CDR3aa: CASSNPDGYEQYF
CDR3nt: TGTGCCAGCAGCAATCCGGACGGCTACGAGCAGTACTTC
d_gene: .
j_gene: TRBJ2-7
v_gene: TRBV28
abundance: .

CDR3aa: CASSLVSGRSYEQYF
CDR3nt: TGTGCCAGCAGCTTAGTTAGCGGGAGATCCTACGAGCAGTACTTC
d_gene: TRBD2
j_gene: TRBJ2-7
v_gene: TRBV7-9
abundance: .

CDR3aa: CASSFRTSSYEQYF
CDR3nt: TGCGCCAGCAGCTTCCGGACTAGCTCCTACGAGCAGTACTTC
d_gene: TRBD2
j_gene: TRBJ2-7
v_gene: TRBV5-1
abundance: .

CDR3aa: CASSPGTATYEQYF
CDR3nt: TGTGCCAGCTCACCCGGGACCGCAACCTACGAGCAGTACTTC
d_gene: .
j_gene: TRBJ2-7
v_gene: TRBV18
abundance: .

CDR3aa: CASSIYPSGEAFF
CDR3nt: TGTGCCAGTAGTATTTACCCCTCGGGCGAAGCTTTCTTT
d_gene: .
j_gene: TRBJ1-1
v_gene: TRBV19
abundance: once

CDR3aa: CANSRLNTDTQYF
CDR3nt: TGTGCCAACAGCCGACTAAACACAGATACGCAGTATTTT
d_gene: .
j_gene: TRBJ2-3
v_gene: TRBV6-6
abundance: .

CDR3aa: CASSLEAAGQPQHF
CDR3nt: TGTGCCAGCAGCTTGGAGGCAGCAGGTCAGCCCCAGCATTTT
d_gene: .
j_gene: TRBJ1-5
v_gene: TRBV5-4
abundance: .

CDR3aa: CASSVDPGFGTGELFF
CDR3nt: TGTGCCAGCAGCGTAGACCCCGGATTCGGGACCGGGGAGCTGTTTTTT
d_gene: .
j_gene: TRBJ2-2
v_gene: TRBV9
abundance: .

CDR3aa: CASSLVAGADGYTF
CDR3nt: TGCGCCAGCAGCTTGGTTGCGGGGGCGGATGGCTACACCTTC
d_gene: .
j_gene: TRBJ1-2
v_gene: TRBV5-1
abundance: .

CDR3aa: CASSQYDGGSAFF
CDR3nt: TGTGCCAGCAGCCAATATGATGGCGGGAGTGCGTTCTTC
d_gene: TRBD2
j_gene: TRBJ2-1
v_gene: TRBV16
abundance: .

CDR3aa: CASKRTSGSNEQFF
CDR3nt: TGTGCCAGCAAACGGACTAGCGGGAGTAATGAGCAGTTCTTC
d_gene: TRBD2
j_gene: TRBJ2-1
v_gene: TRBV9
abundance: .

CDR3aa: CASSEVAYSEKLFF
CDR3nt: TGTGCCAGCAGTGAAGTGGCATACAGTGAAAAACTGTTTTTT
d_gene: .
j_gene: TRBJ1-4
v_gene: TRBV6-1
abundance: .

CDR3aa: CASSLIRGGRETQYF
CDR3nt: TGTGCCAGCAGCTTAATTCGTGGCGGGAGAGAGACCCAGTACTTC
d_gene: TRBD2
j_gene: TRBJ2-5
v_gene: TRBV7-7
abundance: .

CDR3aa: CASSPGTQTYEQYF
CDR3nt: TGTGCCAGCTCACCCGGGACACAAACCTACGAGCAGTACTTC
d_gene: .
j_gene: TRBJ2-7
v_gene: TRBV18
abundance: .

CDR3aa: CASSQQGQGMAQYF
CDR3nt: TGCGCCAGCAGCCAACAGGGACAGGGTATGGCCCAGTACTTC
d_gene: TRBD1
j_gene: TRBJ2-5
v_gene: TRBV5-1
abundance: few

CDR3aa: CASSLGGGGSYNSPLHF
CDR3nt: TGTGCCAGCAGCTTAGGTGGAGGGGGCTCCTATAATTCACCCCTCCACTTT
d_gene: .
j_gene: TRBJ1-6
v_gene: TRBV7-2
abundance: .

CDR3aa: CASRGQGGFNTEAFF
CDR3nt: TGTGCCAGCAGGGGACAGGGGGGTTTTAACACTGAAGCTTTCTTT
d_gene: TRBD1
j_gene: TRBJ1-1
v_gene: TRBV6-1
abundance: .

CDR3aa: CASSMGGRVQTQYF
CDR3nt: TGTGCCAGTAGTATGGGCGGGAGGGTGCAGACCCAGTACTTC
d_gene: TRBD2
j_gene: TRBJ2-5
v_gene: TRBV19
abundance: .

CDR3aa: CASSRYGREQFF
CDR3nt: TGCGCCAGCAGCCGCTACGGGAGGGAGCAGTTCTTC
d_gene: TRBD2
j_gene: TRBJ2-1
v_gene: TRBV4-1
abundance: .

CDR3aa: CASIPGGAGGNTIYF
CDR3nt: TGTGCCAGTATTCCAGGGGGCGCGGGTGGAAACACCATATATTTT
d_gene: TRBD1
j_gene: TRBJ1-3
v_gene: TRBV19
abundance: .

CDR3aa: CASSLRTLYEQYF
CDR3nt: TGTGCCAGCAGTCTCCGGACACTCTACGAGCAGTACTTC
d_gene: .
j_gene: TRBJ2-7
v_gene: TRBV28
abundance: .

CDR3aa: CASSLEASTRQYF
CDR3nt: TGTGCCAGCAGCTTAGAAGCTAGTACACGGCAGTACTTC
d_gene: .
j_gene: TRBJ2-7
v_gene: TRBV7-9
abundance: .

CDR3aa: CASSLRDRGNGYTF
CDR3nt: TGTGCCAGTAGTCTCCGGGACAGGGGCAATGGCTACACCTTC
d_gene: TRBD1
j_gene: TRBJ1-2
v_gene: TRBV19
abundance: .

CDR3aa: CASSTGLAGYNEQFF
CDR3nt: TGTGCCAGCAGTACCGGGCTAGCGGGCTACAATGAGCAGTTCTTC
d_gene: TRBD2
j_gene: TRBJ2-1
v_gene: TRBV6-1
abundance: .

CDR3aa: CASGFIYQPQHF
CDR3nt: TGTGCTAGTGGTTTCATTTATCAGCCCCAGCATTTT
d_gene: .
j_gene: TRBJ1-5
v_gene: TRBV12-5
abundance: few

CDR3aa: CASRLQGYTEAFF
CDR3nt: TGTGCCAGCAGGTTACAGGGTTACACTGAAGCTTTCTTT
d_gene: .
j_gene: TRBJ1-1
v_gene: TRBV7-6
abundance: few

CDR3aa: CASSLESDQPQHF
CDR3nt: TGTGCCAGCAGCTTAGAGTCCGATCAGCCCCAGCATTTT
d_gene: .
j_gene: TRBJ1-5
v_gene: TRBV7-9
abundance: .

CDR3aa: CASNLGLSSSGNTIYF
CDR3nt: TGTGCCAGTAACCTTGGACTCTCAAGCTCTGGAAACACCATATATTTT
d_gene: .
j_gene: TRBJ1-3
v_gene: TRBV19
abundance: .

CDR3aa: CASSYSKGVEAFF
CDR3nt: TGTGCCAGCAGTTACTCGAAAGGGGTTGAAGCTTTCTTT
d_gene: .
j_gene: TRBJ1-1
v_gene: TRBV6-5
abundance: .

CDR3aa: CASSSVGVTEAFF
CDR3nt: TGCGCCAGCAGCTCCGTGGGAGTAACTGAAGCTTTCTTT
d_gene: .
j_gene: TRBJ1-1
v_gene: TRBV5-1
abundance: .

CDR3aa: CASSLEASGPYEQYF
CDR3nt: TGTGCCAGCAGCTTAGAGGCTAGCGGGCCCTACGAGCAGTACTTC
d_gene: TRBD2
j_gene: TRBJ2-7
v_gene: TRBV7-2
abundance: .

CDR3aa: CASSLEDSGNTIYF
CDR3nt: TGCGCCAGCAGCTTGGAGGACTCTGGAAACACCATATATTTT
d_gene: .
j_gene: TRBJ1-3
v_gene: TRBV5-1
abundance: .